These 28 T cell receptor beta chains share one sample of origin, sequenced in a study of OX40 agonist ivuxolimab in advanced cancers. Measured with immunoSEQ multiplex PCR; TCRdb has only the in-frame clones, and not every one. This table has roughly 81,000 clones, around 89% appearing once. Sequenced here: CD4+ or CD8+ T cells sorted from blood, sampled in a trial of the OX40 agonist ivuxolimab. These receptors were obtained from an adult with an advanced solid tumor such as melanoma, head and neck, liver or kidney cancer.

Points on this clone: Other DNA sequences within the sample encode an identical CDR3. The genes are TRBV5-4 and TRBJ2-5; 9 nucleotides line up with TRBD2. The CDR3 runs to 16 residues. CDR1 and CDR2 from the germline V gene are SGHNT and YYREEE (reference sequence). V gave up 0 bases and J gave up 1 base; unmatched junction bases: 4. The CDR3 is CASSLGGSGGQETQYF. DNA for the CDR3: TGTGCCAGCAGCTTGGGAGGTAGCGGGGGCCAAGAGACCCAGTACTTC.

The chain links TRBV7-2 to TRBJ2-7, with 8 positions matching TRBD2. The germline V gene has CDR1 SGHTA and CDR2 FQGNSA. This CDR3 region has 14 residues. Unmatched junction bases numbered 4, after V lost 3 bases and J lost 3 bases. The CDR3 DNA reads as TGTGCCAGCAGCTTTGCGGGGGGAAGCTACGAGCAGTACTTC. This translates into CASSFAGGSYEQYF.

J is TRBJ1-5 and V is TRBV27; TRBD1 matches 8 bases. The CDR3 is 14 residues long. The V gene's germline CDR1 is MNHEY and CDR2 SMNVEV (reference sequence). V shed 4 bases, J shed 5 bases, and the junction held 4 bases outside the gene matches. In DNA form, the CDR3 reads TGTGCCAGCAGTTCTACAGGGGGGTATCAGCCCCAGCATTTT. Encoded protein: CASSSTGGYQPQHF.

This chain links TRBV5-1 with TRBJ2-5; D is perhaps TRBD1 (6 bases). V lost 4 bases and J lost 4, with 11 bases in between. This CDR3 is built from 13 residues. Germline assignment: CDR1 SGHRS and CDR2 YFSETQ. The CDR3 DNA follows: TGCGCCAGCAGCCCGTGGGGGCGAGAGACCCAGTACTTC. Its protein is CASSPWGRETQYF.

The chain couples TRBV6-6 to TRBJ1-4; TRBD1 aligns across 8 bases. The germline CDR1 and CDR2 sequences are MNHNY and SVGAGI (reference sequence). The junction had 7 bases not matched to a gene; V was cut back by 0 bases and J by 7 bases. The CDR3 is 16 amino acids. CDR3 amino acids: CASSYSAQGAGEKLFF. CDR3 DNA: TGTGCCAGCAGTTACTCGGCTCAGGGGGCGGGTGAAAAACTGTTTTTT.

This sequence joins TRBV27 and TRBJ1-5; no definite D call. Germline V CDR1 and CDR2: MNHEY, SMNVEV (reference sequence). The length of the CDR3 is 13 residues. V lost 4 bases to trimming and J lost 5 bases, with 9 bases between them. CDR3 sequence reads: CASSWSEDQPQHF. The CDR3 DNA reads as TGTGCCAGCAGTTGGTCGGAGGATCAGCCCCAGCATTTT.

This chain connects TRBV7-9 to TRBJ1-1; D gene uncertain. The CDR3 covers 13 residues. V was trimmed by 5 bases and J by 0 bases, leaving 7 bases between them. The V gene's germline CDR1 is SEHNR and CDR2 FQNEAQ (reference sequence). The CDR3 here is CASSPNMNTEAFF. The DNA of the CDR3 is TGTGCCAGCAGCCCAAACATGAACACTGAAGCTTTCTTT.

This chain joins TRBV18 and TRBJ1-3, with D maybe TRBD1 (5 bases). Per the germline V gene, CDR1 is KGHSH and CDR2 is LQKENI. This CDR3 has 14 residues. Trimming took off 6 bases at V and 4 bases at J, with 13 bases between the two ends. CDR3 nucleotides: TGTGCCAGCTCGCCCGGGGGTCCGGGAAACACCATATATTTT. It encodes CASSPGGPGNTIYF.

The chain is built from TRBV7-2 and TRBJ1-1, with D possibly TRBD1 on 5 matching bases. The germline CDR1 and CDR2 sequences are SGHTA and FQGNSA. The CDR3 covers 15 residues. The V and J ends lost 5 bases and 5 bases respectively, with 18 bases between them. CDR3 amino acids: CASSNPLGGGTEAFF. CDR3 DNA: TGTGCCAGCAGCAATCCGCTTGGGGGAGGTACTGAAGCTTTCTTT.

The genes are TRBV28 and TRBJ2-6, with 9 bases fitting TRBD1. This CDR3 comprises 16 residues. J lost 2 bases, V lost 6 bases, and 5 bases had no gene match. Germline V gene lookup returns CDR1 MDHEN and CDR2 SYDVKM. The CDR3 loop reads CASSYRGLTGANVLTF. In nucleotides, the CDR3 is TGTGCCAGCAGCTACAGGGGGCTTACTGGGGCCAACGTCCTGACTTTC.

This clone came up once. The chain couples TRBV5-8 to TRBJ2-3; D may be TRBD1 or TRBD2 (7 bases each). Trimming removed 0 bases from V and 1 base from J, with 12 bases in between. Germline loops: CDR1 SGHTS, CDR2 YDEGEE. This CDR3 comprises 16 residues. CDR3 amino acids: CASSLEGAGGTDTQYF. As DNA, the CDR3 is TGTGCCAGCAGCTTGGAGGGGGCGGGGGGCACAGATACGCAGTATTTT.

The chain recombines TRBV7-2 with TRBJ2-4; D could derive from TRBD1 or TRBD2 (6 bases each). Germline V CDR1 and CDR2: SGHTA, FQGNSA. This CDR3 contains 17 residues. The ends were cut back, 5 bases at V and 1 base at J, with 18 bases in the middle. The CDR3 sequence is CASSPSRGGYAKNIQYF. The DNA of the CDR3 is TGTGCCAGCAGCCCTAGTCGAGGGGGGTATGCCAAAAACATTCAGTACTTC.

This chain links TRBV5-5 with TRBJ1-6, with D uncertain. The ends were cut back, 4 bases at V and 8 bases at J, with 13 bases in the middle. CDR3 length: 14 amino acids. CDR1 SGHKS and CDR2 YYEKEE come from the germline V gene (reference sequence). For the CDR3, the DNA is TGTGCCAGCAGCCCGGATCCCGAGTATTCACCCCTCCACTTT. The encoded protein is CASSPDPEYSPLHF.

V is TRBV11-2 and J is TRBJ2-7; TRBD1 agrees at 7 bases. Germline CDR1 reads SGHAT; CDR2 reads FQNNGV. J gave up 6 bases and V 5 bases, and 13 bases lay outside the gene matches. The CDR3 runs 15 residues. In DNA form, the CDR3 reads TGTGCCAGCAGCCCCTGGACAGGCCCCCAGGGCGAGCAGTACTTC. Its translation: CASSPWTGPQGEQYF.

The CDR3 DNA follows: TGTGCCAGCAGCAGGGGGCCGAGTAACACTGAAGCTTTCTTT. Translating it yields CASSRGPSNTEAFF. This chain uses TRBV7-3 with TRBJ1-1, with TRBD1 identical over 7 bases. Trimming took 5 bases from V and 2 from J; bases not matched to a gene: 5. Germline V gene sequence: CDR1 SGHTA, CDR2 FQGTGA. This CDR3 is built from 14 residues.

V is TRBV19 and J is TRBJ1-3, with D possibly matching TRBD1 (6 bases). CDR3 size: 15 residues. Trimming took 10 bases from V and 2 from J, leaving 18 bases between them. Germline CDR1 and CDR2: LNHDA and SQIVND (reference sequence). The CDR3 protein is CATSRGGDPGNTIYF. DNA for the CDR3: TGTGCCACCTCGCGGGGGGGCGACCCTGGAAACACCATATATTTT.

This rearrangement joins TRBV6-5 to TRBJ1-5, with D hard to call. The V gene lost 1 base and the J gene lost 1 base, with 2 bases spanning the gap. The CDR3 has 13 residues. Germline V CDR1 and CDR2: MNHEY, SVGAGI. The CDR3 DNA sequence: TGTGCCAGCAGTTACTTAAGCAATCAGCCCCAGCATTTT. Encoded protein: CASSYLSNQPQHF.

This chain connects TRBV10-3 to TRBJ1-2; D is unclear. The CDR3 is 14 residues long. CDR1 and CDR2 from the germline V gene are ENHRY and SYGVKD. V was trimmed by 8 bases and J by 2 bases, leaving 15 bases between them. CDR3 coding DNA: TGTGCCATCGCTCCCGGGCCACCCAACTATGGCTACACCTTC. Protein product: CAIAPGPPNYGYTF.

The chain carries TRBV15 and TRBJ1-5, with 7 bases that match TRBD1. The CDR3 has 15 amino acids. The germline V gene has CDR1 LNHNV and CDR2 YYDKDF (reference sequence). Germline trimming cut 0 bases from V and 6 bases from J; bases unmatched to any gene: 5. The CDR3 region is CATSRDDRVGQPQHF. The DNA of the CDR3 is TGTGCCACCAGCAGAGATGACAGGGTCGGTCAGCCCCAGCATTTT. The complete variable domain, with remaining parts taken from reference TRBV15 and TRBJ1-5, reads DAMVIQNPRYQVTQFGKPVTLSCSQTLNHNVMYWYQQKSSQAPKLLFHYYDKDFNNEADTPDNFQSRRPNTSFCFLDIRSPGLGDTAMYLCATSRDDRVGQPQHFGDGTRLSIL.

In nucleotides, the CDR3 is TGTGCCAGTAGTCTGAGCGATGTAGTGAGTGAGCAGTTCTTC. Amino acids: CASSLSDVVSEQFF. The chain couples TRBV19 to TRBJ2-1; unclear D gene. Germline values: CDR1 LNHDA, CDR2 SQIVND (reference sequence). There are 14 residues in the CDR3. V lost 5 bases, J lost 9 bases, and 17 bases lay in between.

The CDR3 sequence is CASSLSHGNTIYF. In nucleotides, the CDR3 is TGTGCCAGCAGCTTAAGTCACGGAAACACCATATATTTT. The chain links TRBV7-9 to TRBJ1-3; D is unclear. The V end was cut by 2 bases, the J end by 4 bases, with 6 bases between. Per germline, CDR1 SEHNR and CDR2 FQNEAQ (reference sequence). The CDR3 spans 13 residues.

The rearrangement joins TRBV6-1 to TRBJ1-5, with no clear D. The CDR3 has 15 residues. V lost 2 bases, J lost 2 bases, and 10 bases lay in between. Per the germline V gene, CDR1 is MNHNS and CDR2 is SASEGT. The CDR3 protein is CASSERPLGNQPQHF. The CDR3 DNA reads as TGTGCCAGCAGTGAAAGGCCACTGGGCAATCAGCCCCAGCATTTT.

Written as DNA, the CDR3 is TGTGCCAGCAGCCTAGCGGAGGGTCAGAATGAAAAACTGTTTTTT. It is translated as CASSLAEGQNEKLFF. This chain joins TRBV4-2 and TRBJ1-4; D not resolved. The germline V and J ends were trimmed by 4 bases and 5 bases, with 14 bases remaining between them. The CDR3 loop spans 15 amino acids. From germline, CDR1 is LGHNA and CDR2 YNFKEQ.

J is TRBJ2-5 and V is TRBV9, with D unclear. This CDR3 contains 13 residues. The germline V and J ends were trimmed by 0 bases and 5 bases, with 8 bases remaining between them. In germline, CDR1 is SGDLS, CDR2 YYNGEE. In DNA, the CDR3 is TGTGCCAGCAGCGTAGGGATTGGCGAGACCCAGTACTTC. Translating it yields CASSVGIGETQYF. The entire variable domain, with the rest obtained from reference TRBV9 and TRBJ2-5, is as follows: DSGVTQTPKHLITATGQRVTLRCSPRSGDLSVYWYQQSLDQGLQFLIQYYNGEERAKGNILERFSAQQFPDLHSELNLSSLELGDSALYFCASSVGIGETQYFGPGTRLLVL.

This clone occurred a few times. This chain links TRBV23-1 with TRBJ1-1; the D gene is possibly TRBD1 (5 bases). TRBV23-1 is an ORF, with its function uncertain. V was shortened by 0 bases and J by 1 base, with 15 bases between the two germline ends. There are 17 residues in the CDR3. The CDR3 coding sequence is TGCGCCAGCAGTCAATCAAGGGGAGGACACCAGAACACTGAAGCTTTCTTT. Translation: CASSQSRGGHQNTEAFF.

This clone has a handful of counts. The J gene is TRBJ2-5, the V gene TRBV5-6, with D maybe TRBD2 (6 bases). V lost 4 bases and J lost 6, with 19 bases in between. CDR1 is SGHDT, CDR2 YYEEEE, per germline. This CDR3 contains 15 residues. The CDR3 sequence: CASSVTGTPLKTQYF. CDR3 DNA: TGTGCCAGCAGCGTGACCGGGACTCCCCTTAAGACCCAGTACTTC.

In its sample, this clone was seen a few times. The missing conserved phenylalanine or tryptophan at the end of this CDR3 makes a read error likely. The chain combines TRBV11-3 with TRBJ1-6; 8 positions match TRBD1. In germline, CDR1 is SGHNT, CDR2 YENEEA. The CDR3 runs 14 residues. V was pared by 8 bases and J by 9 bases, with 9 bases of the junction left unmatched. CDR3 amino acids: CASLRDRRGSPLHL. CDR3 DNA: TGTGCCAGCCTCCGGGACAGGAGGGGTTCACCCCTCCACCTT.

CDR3 DNA sequence: TGTGCCAGCAGTCTACAGGGGTTAACCGGGGAGCTGTTTTTT. Translating it yields CASSLQGLTGELFF. V gene TRBV28 combines with J gene TRBJ2-2; TRBD1 agrees at 7 bases. Germline V gene lookup returns CDR1 MDHEN and CDR2 SYDVKM. The CDR3 length is 14 residues. Trimming took 5 bases from V and 5 from J; bases not matched to a gene: 5.